This T cell receptor beta chain was identified in a study of T cell responses to AZD1222 COVID-19 vaccine. The study's findings and limits: Along spike, vaccine-associated CD4 TCRs were found throughout, with dominance at 160-218 and 743-854.

Comment on this clone: Its cognate antigen is unknown.

Libraries were prepared by immunoSEQ multiplex PCR; TCRdb keeps only in-frame clonotypes and omits some of them. This table has 120,000 to 150,000 clones, 91% appearing once. The clonotype was recovered from an adult who received the MenACWY meningococcal vaccine as a control. The source material was peripheral blood, sampled 28 days after the second dose of the MenACWY control vaccine.

The CDR3 DNA reads TGTGCCAGCAGCTTGGGGGGGAGGTCTGAAGCTTTCTTT. Protein: CASSLGGRSEAFF. The rearrangement uses TRBV7-6 and TRBJ1-1, with TRBD1 as a possible D gene (5 bases). The CDR3 has 13 amino acids. Germline CDR1 and CDR2: SGHVS and FNYEAQ. Trimming stripped 3 bases from V and 6 bases from J, with 11 bases between. Complete variable domain (other parts from reference TRBV7-6 and TRBJ1-1): GAGVSQSPRYKVTKRGQDVALRCDPISGHVSLYWYRQALGQGPEFLTYFNYEAQQDKSGLPNDRFSAERPEGSISTLTIQRTEQRDSAMYRCASSLGGRSEAFFGQGTRLTVV.